Each of the 25 T cell receptor beta chains below was sequenced from the same sample in a study of cytomegalovirus exposure and HLA in healthy donors. PCR involved 60 Vbeta and 13 Jbeta primers. Clones were sequenced by immunoSEQ multiplex PCR, and TCRdb holds only the in-frame ones, with some missing. The table lists about 160,000 clones, 68% of them singletons. Sequencing input: PBMCs. The receptors come from a woman between 18 and 29 years old in good health and CMV-seropositive.

The V and J genes are TRBV7-6 and TRBJ2-3; 7 positions match TRBD2. From germline, CDR1 is SGHVS and CDR2 FNYEAQ. The junction had 8 bases not matched to a gene; V was cut back by 5 bases and J by 6 bases. There are 14 residues in the CDR3. The CDR3 region is CASSTTSGGDTQYF. The DNA for the CDR3 is TGTGCCAGCAGCACCACCTCCGGGGGGGATACGCAGTATTTT.

This chain links TRBV28 with TRBJ2-7; D gene ambiguous. CDR3 size: 14 residues. Trimming stripped 3 bases from V and 6 bases from J, with 15 bases between. In germline, CDR1 is MDHEN, CDR2 SYDVKM. The CDR3 sequence is CASSFLVSSREQYF. In nucleotides, the CDR3 is TGTGCCAGCAGTTTCCTGGTTAGCTCCCGCGAGCAGTACTTC.

The DNA of the CDR3 is TGTGCCAGCAGTTTTGTTTCGGGGGGGGTTTCCTACGAGCAGTACTTC. It is translated as CASSFVSGGVSYEQYF. The rearrangement uses TRBV27 and TRBJ2-7; 8 bases are shared with TRBD2. Per germline, CDR1 MNHEY and CDR2 SMNVEV (reference sequence). The V gene end was trimmed by 3 bases and the J gene end by 1 base; junction bases not matched to a gene: 8. The CDR3 has 16 amino acids.

The genes are TRBV6-5 and TRBJ1-4; TRBD1 agrees at 8 bases. Trimming at V came to 6 bases and at J to 5 bases, leaving 8 bases not matched to a gene. This CDR3 has 15 residues. In germline, CDR1 is MNHEY, CDR2 SVGAGI. The CDR3 nucleotides are TGTGCCAGCAGACGCTCCGGGACAGGCAATGAAAAACTGTTTTTT. It specifies CASRRSGTGNEKLFF.

J is TRBJ2-1 and V is TRBV7-9; 10 bases match TRBD2. CDR3 size: 15 residues. The V gene's germline CDR1 is SEHNR and CDR2 FQNEAQ (reference sequence). V lost 5 bases, J lost 7 bases, and 8 bases stayed unmatched. The CDR3 loop reads CASSLTSGGENEQFF. The CDR3 nucleotides are TGTGCCAGCAGCCTGACGAGCGGGGGGGAGAATGAGCAGTTCTTC. Drawing the rest from reference TRBV7-9 and TRBJ2-1, the complete variable domain is DTGVSQNPRHKITKRGQNVTFRCDPISEHNRLYWYRQTLGQGPEFLTYFQNEAQLEKSRLLSDRFSAERPKGSFSTLEIQRTEQGDSAMYLCASSLTSGGENEQFFGPGTRLTVL.

The V gene is TRBV18, the J gene TRBJ2-1, with 8 bases lining up with TRBD2. Germline loops: CDR1 KGHSH, CDR2 LQKENI. The CDR3 extends over 16 amino acids. The V and J ends lost 1 base and 5 bases, in that order; junction bases with no gene match: 7. The CDR3 bases are TGTGCCAGCTCACCACTCTACGCGGGGGGCAACAATGAGCAGTTCTTC. Protein sequence: CASSPLYAGGNNEQFF.

DNA for the CDR3: TGTGCCAGCAGTCCAGCGACCGGGGAGCTGTTTTTT. Its protein product is CASSPATGELFF. The rearrangement uses TRBV7-9 and TRBJ2-2; unclear D gene. The CDR3 totals 12 residues. Germline CDR1 is SEHNR and CDR2 is FQNEAQ (reference sequence). Trimming shortened V by 6 bases and J by 5 bases, and 7 bases separated the two germline ends.

This clone has more than one count but fewer than ten. This chain uses TRBV7-2 with TRBJ2-5, with unresolved D. The germline V gene has CDR1 SGHTA and CDR2 FQGNSA. The V gene lost 5 bases and the J gene lost 7 bases, with 8 bases spanning the gap. The length of the CDR3 is 11 residues. Written as DNA, the CDR3 is TGTGCCAGCAGCCCTCTCGGGACCCAGTACTTC. Protein product: CASSPLGTQYF.

V usage is TRBV6-5 and J usage is TRBJ2-7, with a weak D call TRBD2 (5 bases). Germline lookup yields CDR1 MNHEY and CDR2 SVGAGI. With 6 bases removed from V and 1 base from J, the gap between germline ends came to 10 bases. The CDR3 runs 13 residues. The CDR3 spells CASRNRESYEQYF. The DNA for the CDR3 is TGTGCCAGCAGAAATAGGGAGTCCTACGAGCAGTACTTC.

V and J are TRBV21-1 and TRBJ2-3; the table calls TRBD2, which could not be checked here. TRBV21-1 represents a pseudogene. This CDR3 spans 15 amino acids. For the CDR3, the DNA is TGTGCCAGCAGCTCCTGGAGGGTCTCCACAGATACGCAGTATTTT. Its protein is CASSSWRVSTDTQYF.

Only a few counts were recorded for this clone. The rearrangement joins TRBV5-1 to TRBJ2-3; 12 nucleotides align to TRBD2. Trimming cost V 2 bases and J 3 bases; bases outside gene matches: 1. CDR3 length: 15 residues. Germline CDR1 reads SGHRS; CDR2 reads YFSETQ. CDR3 coding DNA: TGCGCCAGCAGCTTCCTAGCGGGAGGGACAGATACGCAGTATTTT. Translation gives CASSFLAGGTDTQYF.

This rearrangement joins TRBV18 to TRBJ1-5, with 7 bases identical to TRBD1. V lost 5 bases and J lost 4; bases outside the gene matches: 2. This CDR3 region has 13 residues. Germline CDR1 is KGHSH and CDR2 is LQKENI. CDR3 in DNA: TGTGCCAGCTCATGGGACAGAAATCAGCCCCAGCATTTT. Protein sequence: CASSWDRNQPQHF.

The chain joins TRBV2 to TRBJ2-1; 13 positions agree with TRBD2. The V gene end was trimmed by 7 bases and the J gene end by 10 bases; junction bases not matched to a gene: 16. The CDR3 runs 17 residues. The germline gives CDR1 SNHLY, CDR2 FYNNEI. DNA of the CDR3: TGTGCCAGCACACAACCCTGGACTAGCGGGAGTCCCGGGGAGCAGTTCTTC. Its protein product is CASTQPWTSGSPGEQFF.

The chain employs TRBV19 and TRBJ2-6; the D is unclear. Per germline, CDR1 LNHDA and CDR2 SQIVND (reference sequence). V shed 5 bases and J shed 1 base, with 15 bases lying between them. The CDR3 has 17 residues. CDR3 sequence: CASSPAGTVSGANVLTF. CDR3 bases: TGTGCCAGTAGTCCAGCAGGTACTGTTTCTGGGGCCAACGTCCTGACTTTC.

The chain joins TRBV6-5 to TRBJ2-7, with 7 bases that match TRBD2. J was trimmed by 2 bases and V by 0 bases; bases with no gene match: 7. From germline, CDR1 is MNHEY and CDR2 SVGAGI. This CDR3 is 16 amino acids long. CDR3 protein: CASSYSSGAGAYEQYF. DNA for the CDR3: TGTGCCAGCAGTTACTCGAGTGGGGCGGGAGCCTACGAGCAGTACTTC.

Only a few counts were recorded for this clone. This chain links TRBV15 with TRBJ1-2; 7 bases line up with TRBD1. Germline lookup yields CDR1 LNHNV and CDR2 YYDKDF (reference sequence). CDR3 size: 15 residues. V was pared by 1 base and J by 8 bases, with 10 bases of the junction left unmatched. The CDR3 DNA reads TGTGCCACCAGCAGAGGAACAGGGGCTTCGGGGGGCTACACCTTC. It yields the protein CATSRGTGASGGYTF.

This clone was seen a few times. V is TRBV9 and J is TRBJ1-4; no clear D. With 0 bases removed from V and 6 bases from J, the gap between germline ends came to 12 bases. The CDR3 has 15 residues. CDR1 and CDR2 (germline): SGDLS, YYNGEE. CDR3 loop: CASSVGGEGYEKLFF. DNA for the CDR3: TGTGCCAGCAGCGTAGGGGGAGAAGGGTATGAAAAACTGTTTTTT.

This rearrangement joins TRBV18 to TRBJ2-7; 7 bases match TRBD2. Germline values: CDR1 KGHSH, CDR2 LQKENI. The CDR3 loop spans 14 amino acids. V shed 3 bases, J shed 3 bases, and the junction held 5 bases outside the gene matches. The CDR3 coding sequence is TGTGCCAGCTCACCGGGCGGGAGATTCTACGAGCAGTACTTC. This gives the protein CASSPGGRFYEQYF.

The chain links TRBV5-1 to TRBJ1-1; 8 bases agree with TRBD1. Looked up from germline, CDR1 is SGHRS and CDR2 is YFSETQ. V was pared by 8 bases and J by 1 base, with 7 bases of the junction left unmatched. CDR3 size: 14 residues. In nucleotides, the CDR3 is TGCGCCAGTAACAGGGGACAGGCGAACACTGAAGCTTTCTTT. Translating gives CASNRGQANTEAFF.

This chain uses TRBV5-1 with TRBJ1-2; D gene unclear. The germline V gene encodes CDR1 SGHRS and CDR2 YFSETQ. V shed 3 bases and J shed 7 bases, with 16 bases lying between them. The CDR3 spans 14 residues. The DNA for the CDR3 is TGCGCCAGCAGCTCTCTTACTAAGGCTGGTGGCTACACCTTC. Translated, it gives CASSSLTKAGGYTF.

The chain combines TRBV29-1 with TRBJ1-2, with 9 bases matching TRBD1. The CDR3 contains 13 residues. Per the germline V gene, CDR1 is SQVTM and CDR2 is ANQGSEA. J gave up 4 bases and V 3 bases, and 3 bases lay outside the gene matches. This chain's CDR3 is CSVEDRGSYGYTF. The CDR3 region has the DNA TGCAGCGTTGAGGACAGGGGAAGCTATGGCTACACCTTC.

This clone appeared a few times. The chain carries TRBV5-6 and TRBJ2-3; TRBD2 agrees at 7 bases. The CDR3 has 18 amino acids. V shed 4 bases, J shed 4 bases, and the junction held 18 bases outside the gene matches. The germline V gene has CDR1 SGHDT and CDR2 YYEEEE. CDR3 protein: CASSPWTSPFLGPDTQYF. The CDR3 coding sequence is TGTGCCAGCAGCCCTTGGACTAGTCCGTTCCTCGGTCCAGATACGCAGTATTTT.

This clone was observed a handful of times. The V and J genes are TRBV6-6 and TRBJ2-4, with D perhaps matching TRBD2 (6 bases). V shed 0 bases and J shed 7 bases, with 10 bases lying between them. CDR1 is MNHNY, CDR2 SVGAGI, per germline (reference sequence). CDR3 length: 14 residues. The CDR3 protein is CASSYSSGDNIQYF. CDR3 nucleotide sequence: TGTGCCAGCAGTTACTCGTCGGGGGACAACATTCAGTACTTC.

The chain employs TRBV5-1 and TRBJ1-3; 9 bases fit TRBD1. J gave up 1 base and V 1 base, and 6 bases lay outside the gene matches. This CDR3 is built from 17 residues. The V gene's germline CDR1 is SGHRS and CDR2 YFSETQ. The CDR3 loop reads CASSLWWTGESGNTIYF. For the CDR3, the DNA is TGCGCCAGCAGCTTGTGGTGGACAGGGGAATCTGGAAACACCATATATTTT.

The V call is TRBV19, the J call TRBJ2-1, with 7 positions matching TRBD2. The germline V gene encodes CDR1 LNHDA and CDR2 SQIVND (reference sequence). The junction had 7 bases not matched to a gene; V was cut back by 3 bases and J by 2 bases. The CDR3 extends over 16 amino acids. The CDR3 protein is CASSILTGGTYNEQFF. CDR3 DNA: TGTGCCAGTAGTATCCTAACCGGGGGGACCTACAATGAGCAGTTCTTC. The complete variable domain, with remaining parts taken from reference TRBV19 and TRBJ2-1, reads DGGITQSPKYLFRKEGQNVTLSCEQNLNHDAMYWYRQDPGQGLRLIYYSQIVNDFQKGDIAEGYSVSREKKESFPLTVTSAQKNPTAFYLCASSILTGGTYNEQFFGPGTRLTVL.